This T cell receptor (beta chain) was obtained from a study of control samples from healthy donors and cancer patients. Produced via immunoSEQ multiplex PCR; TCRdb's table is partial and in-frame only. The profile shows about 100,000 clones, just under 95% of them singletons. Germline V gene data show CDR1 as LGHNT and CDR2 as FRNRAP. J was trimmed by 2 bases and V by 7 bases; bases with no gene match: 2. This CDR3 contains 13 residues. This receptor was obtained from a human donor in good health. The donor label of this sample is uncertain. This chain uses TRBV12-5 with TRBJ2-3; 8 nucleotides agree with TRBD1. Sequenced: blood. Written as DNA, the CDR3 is TGTGCTAGTGAGGGACAGGTCACAGATACGCAGTATTTT. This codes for CASEGQVTDTQYF.